This is a list of T cell receptor beta chains from one sample in a study of preoperative IRX-2 immunotherapy in early breast cancer. Measured with immunoSEQ multiplex PCR; TCRdb has only the in-frame clones, and not every one. The table shows some 13,000 clones, with roughly 88% occurring only once. This specimen was collected from a patient treated with IRX-2 immunotherapy. The receptors here all came from a human donor with breast cancer. Each CDR3 is given with its conserved first and last residue. D genes are given only for firm matches.

d_gene | j_gene | v_gene | CDR3aa
NA | TRBJ1-1 | TRBV30 | CAWSYRRVTEAFF
TRBD1 | TRBJ1-2 | TRBV7-9 | CASSLDETGPFRYTF
TRBD1 | TRBJ1-4 | TRBV11-3 | CASSSGGGSEKLFF
NA | TRBJ1-1 | TRBV28 | CASIGTRNTEAFF
NA | TRBJ1-1 | TRBV2 | CASRIQRSGTEAFF
TRBD2 | TRBJ2-3 | TRBV7-9 | CASSPSGGEGTQYF
NA | TRBJ2-7 | TRBV6-6 | CASRPGQSEQYF
NA | TRBJ1-1 | TRBV29-1 | CSVEESAGTEAFF
TRBD1 | TRBJ1-4 | TRBV7-9 | CASSLARGQGLFF
NA | TRBJ2-4 | TRBV4-2 | CASSQTGHVAKNIQYF
TRBD1 | TRBJ1-5 | TRBV6-5 | CASRATGGGQPQHF
NA | TRBJ2-4 | TRBV28 | CASTRGDLAKNIQYF
NA | TRBJ1-2 | TRBV28 | CASRLGGILYGYTF
NA | TRBJ2-2 | TRBV2 | CASRRELNTGELFF
TRBD1 | TRBJ1-2 | TRBV7-2 | CASSLRQGEGAVGYTF
TRBD1 | TRBJ2-6 | TRBV5-1 | CASSLNTGVNGANVLTF
TRBD2 | TRBJ2-3 | TRBV5-1 | CASSQGTSGSTDTQYF
NA | TRBJ1-6 | TRBV11-2 | CASSPIQGHNSPLHF
NA | TRBJ1-2 | TRBV14 | CASSPMNYGYTF
TRBD1 | TRBJ1-5 | TRBV19 | CASRTKGQGLNQPQHF
TRBD2 | TRBJ2-1 | TRBV4-1 | CASSQDRRGGHNNEQFF
NA | TRBJ2-2 | TRBV5-8 | CASSPQGTTGELFF
NA | TRBJ1-3 | TRBV18 | CASSPGLGRSGNTIYF
TRBD1 | TRBJ1-2 | TRBV10-2 | CASATRDRAGGYTF
NA | TRBJ2-2 | TRBV19 | CASSGLDTGELFF
NA | TRBJ1-2 | TRBV6-5 | CASSYPMGTWGYTF
NA | TRBJ1-6 | TRBV9 | CASSAASYNSPLHF
TRBD1 | TRBJ1-6 | TRBV11-2 | CASSLEVRGNSPLHF
NA | TRBJ1-5 | TRBV10-3 | CAISDSGNGQPQHF
TRBD1 | TRBJ1-1 | TRBV2 | CASSDRGPNTEAFF
NA | TRBJ2-2 | TRBV11-3 | CASSLDPGTPIGELFF
NA | TRBJ1-1 | TRBV6-1 | CASSEGTLNTEAFF
NA | TRBJ1-2 | TRBV29-1 | CSVTTLSGRKGKWYGYTF
NA | TRBJ2-3 | TRBV2 | CASSRTDTQYF
NA | TRBJ2-1 | TRBV18 | CASSPLAGGGNEQFF
TRBD1 | TRBJ2-4 | TRBV19 | CASKGTGIAKNIQYF
TRBD1 | TRBJ1-2 | TRBV19 | CASSTTGGAKGYTF
TRBD2 | TRBJ2-2 | TRBV27 | CASSLDSGGAAGELFF
TRBD1 | TRBJ2-5 | TRBV29-1 | CSVRDRGLETQYF
NA | TRBJ2-1 | TRBV11-3 | CASKKGGSYNEQFF
TRBD1 | TRBJ1-4 | TRBV5-1 | CASRGGQANEKLFF